The rows below give T cell receptor beta chains drawn from one sample of a study of blood T cell repertoires in COVID-19. Repertoires were generated with immunoSEQ multiplex PCR, while TCRdb's copy carries only in-frame clones and drops some. This table has some 200,000 clones, roughly 85% appearing once. Input material: PBMCs or T cells enriched from blood (not recorded which). The receptors derive from a woman aged 45-65 years who had been exposed to COVID-19. Each CDR3 is given with its conserved first and last residue. A D gene is named only where the DNA matches it firmly. Clone sizes are given selectively: once, few, many, or a class where the clone is expanded.

clone_size j_call d_call v_call cdr3_aa cdr3_nt
- TRBJ1-2 - TRBV18 CASSPLTDNYGYTF TGTGCCAGCTCACCTCTCACAGACAATTATGGCTACACCTTC
- TRBJ2-3 TRBD2 TRBV3-1/TRBV3-2 CASSQGASGGHTQYF TGTGCCAGCAGCCAAGGGGCTAGCGGGGGGCATACGCAGTATTTT
once TRBJ1-2 TRBD1 TRBV5-5 CASGDRSTKDGYTF TGTGCCAGCGGGGACAGGTCTACGAAGGATGGCTACACCTTC
- TRBJ1-1 TRBD1 TRBV7-7 CASSSVRGSEAFF TGTGCCAGCAGCTCCGTCAGGGGGTCTGAAGCTTTCTTT
once TRBJ2-3 TRBD2 TRBV19 CASTVRAGGTQYF TGTGCCAGTACCGTGAGGGCGGGGGGCACGCAGTATTTT
- TRBJ1-1 - TRBV12-3/TRBV12-4 CASSRQWTEAFF TGTGCCAGCAGTCGTCAGTGGACTGAAGCTTTCTTT
- TRBJ1-1 - TRBV21-1 CASSKEGVRDAGEAFF TGTGCCAGCAGCAAAGAGGGCGTCAGGGATGCAGGTGAAGCTTTCTTT
few TRBJ2-4 - TRBV6-6 CASSTGQAKNIQYF TGTGCCAGCAGTACGGGACAAGCCAAAAACATTCAGTACTTC
- TRBJ2-3 - TRBV10-1 CASSAGRLDTQYF TGCGCCAGCAGTGCCGGGAGATTGGATACGCAGTATTTT
many TRBJ1-1 - TRBV27 CASRSRNLNTEAFF TGTGCCAGCAGGTCGAGGAACTTGAACACTGAAGCTTTCTTT